Shown below are 18 T cell receptor beta chains from a single sample sequenced in a study of T cell responses to AZD1222 COVID-19 vaccine. Profiled with immunoSEQ multiplex PCR; TCRdb holds only in-frame clones, not every one. Altogether 110,000 to 150,000 clones are present, approximately 94% being singletons, with the ten largest covering approximately 9%. The source was peripheral blood, collected on day 0 of AZD1222 vaccination. These receptor sequences come from an adult in good health.

The chain combines TRBV28 with TRBJ1-2; TRBD1 might be the D (6 bases). The CDR3 runs 14 residues. CDR1 is MDHEN, CDR2 SYDVKM, per germline. Trimming removed 4 bases from V and 4 bases from J, with 13 bases in between. CDR3 DNA sequence: TGTGCCAGCAGTTCGCCGGGACAAGGCTATGGCTACACCTTC. Translation: CASSSPGQGYGYTF.

This clone has just a few counts. V is TRBV30 and J is TRBJ1-2; D is ambiguous. The germline V gene encodes CDR1 GTSNPN and CDR2 SVGIG (reference sequence). The CDR3 covers 10 residues. Between the trimmed V and J ends, which lost 5 bases and 7 bases, there was a span of 8 bases. The CDR3 protein is CAWGGRGYTF. CDR3 in DNA: TGTGCCTGGGGAGGCCGTGGCTACACCTTC.

This rearrangement joins TRBV6-2 or TRBV6-3 to TRBJ1-2, with unresolved D. The CDR3 spans 14 residues. The V gene lost 5 bases and the J gene lost 4 bases, with 14 bases spanning the gap. Germline V gene lookup returns CDR1 MNHEY and CDR2 SVGEGT. The CDR3 coding sequence is TGTGCCAGCAGTGCCGGGCACACACCCTATGGCTACACCTTC. Encoded protein: CASSAGHTPYGYTF.

The chain carries TRBV29-1 and TRBJ2-2; TRBD1 aligns across 7 bases. V lost 7 bases to trimming and J lost 3 bases; unmatched junction nucleotides: 11. This CDR3 comprises 15 residues. Per germline, CDR1 SQVTM and CDR2 ANQGSEA. CDR3 sequence (DNA): TGCAGCGCCCGGGTGAGGGGGCCGGACACCGGGGAGCTGTTTTTT. It specifies CSARVRGPDTGELFF.

The chain is built from TRBV19 and TRBJ1-1, with 9 bases fitting TRBD1. V shed 2 bases and J 3 bases; nucleotides not matched to a gene: 1. Germline V gene lookup returns CDR1 LNHDA and CDR2 SQIVND (reference sequence). The CDR3 is 14 residues long. CDR3 residues: CASSITGGYTEAFF. The CDR3 DNA sequence: TGTGCCAGTAGTATAACAGGGGGCTACACTGAAGCTTTCTTT.

The J gene is TRBJ2-1, the V gene TRBV9; possible D gene TRBD1, 6 bases. Trimming stripped 0 bases from V and 4 bases from J, with 11 bases between. Germline CDR1 is SGDLS and CDR2 is YYNGEE. The CDR3 covers 15 residues. Here the CDR3 DNA reads TGTGCCAGCAGCGTAGGGACAGTTACTTACAATGAGCAGTTCTTC. This codes for CASSVGTVTYNEQFF.

The chain joins TRBV4-1 to TRBJ2-2; weak D call: TRBD1 (6 bases). Germline V gene lookup returns CDR1 MGHRA and CDR2 YSYEKL. The CDR3 is made up of 16 amino acids. V gave up 2 bases and J gave up 3 bases, with 13 bases separating them. CDR3 coding DNA: TGCGCCAGCAGCCAAAAACAGGGTGCTGACACCGGGGAGCTGTTTTTT. Translating gives CASSQKQGADTGELFF.

The rearrangement joins TRBV2 to TRBJ1-1; 7 bases agree with TRBD1. V dropped 5 bases and J dropped 0; count of bases not matched to a gene: 3. Germline CDR1 and CDR2: SNHLY and FYNNEI. The CDR3 has 14 residues. The chain's CDR3 is CASSPGQLNTEAFF. The CDR3 nucleotides are TGTGCCAGCAGTCCGGGACAGTTGAACACTGAAGCTTTCTTT.

This chain connects TRBV5-1 to TRBJ2-7; 8 bases are a match to TRBD2. The V gene's germline CDR1 is SGHRS and CDR2 YFSETQ. The CDR3 is made up of 16 amino acids. The V segment lost 2 bases and the J segment 3 bases; nucleotides outside the gene matches: 10. CDR3 sequence: CASSLAGANPYYEQYF. The DNA of the CDR3 is TGCGCCAGCAGCTTAGCGGGGGCCAACCCCTACTACGAGCAGTACTTC.

This chain uses TRBV6-5 with TRBJ1-2; 10 bases are a match to TRBD1. Germline values: CDR1 MNHEY, CDR2 SVGAGI. This CDR3 is built from 15 residues. J lost 5 bases, V lost 4 bases, and 7 bases had no gene match. As DNA, the CDR3 is TGTGCCAGCAGTTTGACAGGGGGCTTACGTTATGGCTACACCTTC. Its protein product is CASSLTGGLRYGYTF.

The CDR3 sequence: CASSLYQGVTDTQYF. CDR3 in DNA: TGTGCCAGCAGCTTATATCAGGGGGTTACAGATACGCAGTATTTT. This chain joins TRBV7-8 and TRBJ2-3; 7 bases agree with TRBD1. The CDR3 consists of 15 residues. The germline CDR1 and CDR2 sequences are SGHVS and FQNEAQ. Trimming removed 2 bases from V and 3 bases from J; junction bases left unmatched: 5.

V and J are TRBV6-1 and TRBJ1-1, with TRBD1 identical over 7 bases. Germline lookup yields CDR1 MNHNS and CDR2 SASEGT. Trimming cost V 4 bases and J 2 bases; bases outside gene matches: 10. This CDR3 has 16 amino acids. For the CDR3, the DNA is TGTGCCAGCAGTGTGAGGCAGGGGGGACCCAACACTGAAGCTTTCTTT. It is translated as CASSVRQGGPNTEAFF.

The chain carries TRBV5-8 and TRBJ2-5, with D perhaps matching TRBD1 (6 bases). Germline V gene lookup returns CDR1 SGHTS and CDR2 YDEGEE. Trimming stripped 6 bases from V and 1 base from J, with 13 bases between. There are 14 residues in the CDR3. The CDR3 reads CASTRNRAQETQYF. The CDR3 DNA follows: TGTGCCAGCACCCGGAACAGGGCCCAAGAGACCCAGTACTTC.

The chain has TRBV5-5 and TRBJ2-5; perhaps D is TRBD1 or TRBD2 (5 bases each). Trimming removed 2 bases from V and 0 bases from J, with 8 bases in between. The CDR3 runs to 14 residues. The germline CDR1 and CDR2 sequences are SGHKS and YYEKEE (reference sequence). The CDR3 DNA is TGTGCCAGCAGCTTTGAGGGGTACCAAGAGACCCAGTACTTC. Protein sequence: CASSFEGYQETQYF. Complete variable domain (other parts from reference TRBV5-5 and TRBJ2-5): DAGVTQSPTHLIKTRGQQVTLRCSPISGHKSVSWYQQVLGQGPQFIFQYYEKEERGRGNFPDRFSARQFPNYSSELNVNALLLGDSALYLCASSFEGYQETQYFGPGTRLLVL.

The sample holds one count of this clone. The V gene is TRBV4-1, the J gene TRBJ1-2, with D perhaps matching TRBD1 (6 bases). Germline V gene data show CDR1 as MGHRA and CDR2 as YSYEKL. The CDR3 consists of 16 residues. V was shortened by 0 bases and J by 5 bases, with 16 bases between the two germline ends. The CDR3, as DNA: TGCGCCAGCAGCCAAGATCCGGGCAGGGGTCGGTATGGCTACACCTTC. It specifies CASSQDPGRGRYGYTF.

This sequence joins TRBV7-2 and TRBJ1-2; D is undetermined. The CDR3 consists of 14 residues. Germline CDR1 and CDR2: SGHTA and FQGNSA. V lost 1 base to trimming and J lost 3 bases, with 9 bases between them. The CDR3 region is CASSLGPNDYGYTF. CDR3 coding DNA: TGTGCCAGCAGCTTAGGACCAAACGACTATGGCTACACCTTC.

With regard to this clone: The identical CDR3 is also encoded by other nucleotide sequences in the sample. This sequence joins TRBV30 and TRBJ1-4; no definite D call. This CDR3 has 12 amino acids. Germline CDR1 and CDR2: GTSNPN and SVGIG (reference sequence). Trimming pared 8 bases from V and 8 bases from J, leaving 15 bases between. The CDR3 protein is CALDRGGEKLFF. In DNA, the CDR3 is TGTGCCCTAGACCGGGGAGGAGAAAAACTGTTTTTT.

The chain employs TRBV3-1 (or the pseudogene TRBV3-2) and TRBJ1-3; D gene unclear. V was shortened by 4 bases and J by 0 bases, with 10 bases between the two germline ends. Germline lookup yields CDR1 LGHDT and CDR2 YNNKEL (reference sequence). This CDR3 comprises 15 residues. The CDR3 spells CASSPASHSGNTIYF. The CDR3 bases are TGTGCCAGCAGCCCGGCCAGTCACTCTGGAAACACCATATATTTT.